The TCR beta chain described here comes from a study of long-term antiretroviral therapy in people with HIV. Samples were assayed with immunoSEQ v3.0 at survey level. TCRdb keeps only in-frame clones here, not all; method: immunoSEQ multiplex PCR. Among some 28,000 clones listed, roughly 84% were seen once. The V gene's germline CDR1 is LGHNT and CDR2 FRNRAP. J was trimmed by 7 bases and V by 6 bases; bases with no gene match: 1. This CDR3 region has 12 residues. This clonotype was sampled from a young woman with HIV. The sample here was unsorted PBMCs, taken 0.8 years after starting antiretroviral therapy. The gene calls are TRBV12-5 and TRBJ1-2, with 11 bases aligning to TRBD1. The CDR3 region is CASGGTGGGYTF. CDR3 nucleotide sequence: TGTGCTAGTGGGGGGACAGGGGGTGGCTACACCTTC.